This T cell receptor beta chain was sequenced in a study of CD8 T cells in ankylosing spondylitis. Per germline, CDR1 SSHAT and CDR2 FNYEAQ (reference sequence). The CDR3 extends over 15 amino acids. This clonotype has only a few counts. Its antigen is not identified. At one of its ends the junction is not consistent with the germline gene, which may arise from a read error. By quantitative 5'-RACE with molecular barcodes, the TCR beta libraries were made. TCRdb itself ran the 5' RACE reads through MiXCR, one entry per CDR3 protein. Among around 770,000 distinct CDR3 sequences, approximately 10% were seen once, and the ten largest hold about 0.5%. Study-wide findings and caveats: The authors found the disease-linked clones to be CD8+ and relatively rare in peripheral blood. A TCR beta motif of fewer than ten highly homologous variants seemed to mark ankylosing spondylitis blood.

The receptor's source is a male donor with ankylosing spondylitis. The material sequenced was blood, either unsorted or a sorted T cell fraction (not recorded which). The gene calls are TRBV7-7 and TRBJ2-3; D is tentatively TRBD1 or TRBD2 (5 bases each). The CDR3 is CASSPGRAHTDTQYF. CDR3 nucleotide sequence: TGTGCTAGCAGCCCGGGACGGGCTCACACAGATACGCAGTATTTT. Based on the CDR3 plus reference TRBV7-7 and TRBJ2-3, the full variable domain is GAGVSQSPRYKVTKRGQDVTLRCDPISSHATLYWYQQALGQGPEFLTYFNYEAQPDKSGLPSDRFSAERPEGSISTLTIQRTEQRDSAMYRCASSPGRAHTDTQYFGPGTRLTVL.